A single sample gave rise to the 27 T cell receptor beta chains below, sequenced in a study of T-cell memory formation after mild COVID-19. TCRdb ran MiXCR on the 5' RACE reads and lists one entry per CDR3 protein. The sample records around 420,000 distinct CDR3 sequences, 20% to 25% being singletons. Sequenced: PBMCs or a T cell subset sorted from them (not recorded which). The receptor set was obtained from an adult woman who had mild COVID-19 (a few samples of this study predate the infection). Cell type and time point are not known.

This clonotype was found a few times. V and J are TRBV7-6 and TRBJ1-1, with 11 bases aligning to TRBD1. The junction had 7 bases not matched to a gene; V was cut back by 5 bases and J by 8 bases. The CDR3 sequence is 14 residues long. Per the germline V gene, CDR1 is SGHVS and CDR2 is FNYEAQ. CDR3 nucleotide sequence: TGTGCCAGCAGCCCCGGGACAGGGGGGCGAGAAGCTTTCTTT. This translates into CASSPGTGGREAFF. Based on the CDR3 plus reference TRBV7-6 and TRBJ1-1, the full variable domain is GAGVSQSPRYKVTKRGQDVALRCDPISGHVSLYWYRQALGQGPEFLTYFNYEAQQDKSGLPNDRFSAERPEGSISTLTIQRTEQRDSAMYRCASSPGTGGREAFFGQGTRLTVV.

The rearrangement links TRBV24-1 to TRBJ2-7, with TRBD1 matching 8 bases. V gave up 1 base and J gave up 7 bases; unmatched junction bases: 2. The CDR3 is 13 amino acids. Germline V gene lookup returns CDR1 KGHDR and CDR2 SFDVKD. The CDR3 protein is CATSDFRGLEQYF. The DNA of the CDR3 is TGTGCCACCAGTGATTTCAGGGGGCTTGAGCAGTACTTC.

This clonotype came up once. The gene calls are TRBV5-6 and TRBJ1-5, with TRBD1 matching 12 bases. The germline CDR1 and CDR2 sequences are SGHDT and YYEEEE. The junction had 5 bases not matched to a gene; V was cut back by 3 bases and J by 7 bases. The CDR3 length is 15 residues. Here the CDR3 DNA reads TGTGCCAGCAGCTGGGACAGGGGGCGAAGACAGCCCCAGCATTTT. Amino acids: CASSWDRGRRQPQHF.

This chain joins TRBV6-5 and TRBJ2-3; D gene unclear. CDR1 is MNHEY, CDR2 SVGAGI, per germline. The CDR3 is 11 amino acids. The V end lost 6 bases, the J end lost 4 bases, and 5 bases lay between the germline ends. The CDR3 reads CASRGPDTQYF. The CDR3 nucleotides are TGTGCCAGCAGAGGGCCAGATACGCAGTATTTT.

This chain links TRBV19 with TRBJ1-1; no definite D call. The CDR3 is 14 residues long. The V and J ends lost 3 bases and 0 bases respectively, with 8 bases between them. Germline V gene data show CDR1 as LNHDA and CDR2 as SQIVND (reference sequence). The CDR3 here is CASSIPGMNTEAFF. CDR3 sequence (DNA): TGTGCCAGTAGTATTCCGGGGATGAACACTGAAGCTTTCTTT.

The sample holds a few counts of this clonotype. The rearrangement uses TRBV7-8 and TRBJ2-2; possibly TRBD1 for D (5 bases). CDR3 length: 13 residues. Germline loops: CDR1 SGHVS, CDR2 FQNEAQ. Between the trimmed V and J ends, which lost 10 bases and 4 bases, there was a span of 13 bases. The CDR3 sequence is CATGKGRTGELFF. DNA for the CDR3: TGTGCCACCGGAAAGGGGCGCACCGGGGAGCTGTTTTTT.

The chain carries TRBV7-8 and TRBJ2-3; no definite D call. V was trimmed by 5 bases and J by 0 bases, leaving 12 bases between them. CDR1 SGHVS and CDR2 FQNEAQ come from the germline V gene. This CDR3 is built from 15 residues. The CDR3 loop reads CASSPSRYSTDTQYF. The CDR3 DNA reads TGTGCCAGCAGCCCCTCTAGGTACAGCACAGATACGCAGTATTTT.

The rearrangement joins TRBV4-1 to TRBJ2-5, with 11 bases matching TRBD2. Trimming removed 0 bases from V and 6 bases from J; junction bases left unmatched: 12. The length of the CDR3 is 18 residues. Germline values: CDR1 MGHRA, CDR2 YSYEKL. The DNA of the CDR3 is TGCGCCAGCAGCCAAGAAAGTCTAGCGGGGGGCAATAGGCAGACCCAGTACTTC. It encodes CASSQESLAGGNRQTQYF.

This chain links TRBV24-1 with TRBJ2-7; D is unresolved. V was shortened by 3 bases and J by 5 bases, with 10 bases between the two germline ends. Germline CDR1 and CDR2: KGHDR and SFDVKD. This CDR3 is built from 13 residues. The CDR3 nucleotides are TGTGCCACCAGTGATGGTGGCGTCGACGAGCAGTACTTC. This translates into CATSDGGVDEQYF.

This clonotype showed up many times. V usage is TRBV12-3 or TRBV12-4 and J usage is TRBJ2-2; D perhaps matches TRBD2 (5 bases). There are 13 residues in the CDR3. With 8 bases removed from V and 2 bases from J, the gap between germline ends came to 9 bases. CDR3 in amino acids: CASLDYNTGELFF. The DNA of the CDR3 is TGTGCCAGCCTCGACTACAACACCGGGGAGCTGTTTTTT.

The chain combines TRBV9 with TRBJ2-7; D possibly corresponds to TRBD1 (5 bases). Looked up from germline, CDR1 is SGDLS and CDR2 is YYNGEE. The CDR3 covers 15 residues. V gave up 4 bases and J gave up 3 bases, with 17 bases separating them. In nucleotides, the CDR3 is TGTGCCAGCAGCCCCCTAGGGGATTCGGTCTACGAGCAGTACTTC. It translates to CASSPLGDSVYEQYF. Looking up the rest from reference TRBV9 and TRBJ2-7 gives the full variable domain: DSGVTQTPKHLITATGQRVTLRCSPRSGDLSVYWYQQSLDQGLQFLIQYYNGEERAKGNILERFSAQQFPDLHSELNLSSLELGDSALYFCASSPLGDSVYEQYFGPGTRLTVT.

In its sample, this clonotype was seen many times. The chain joins TRBV7-2 to TRBJ2-7; D perhaps matches TRBD2 (6 bases). Trimming took 6 bases from V and 0 from J, leaving 24 bases between them. Germline CDR1 reads SGHTA; CDR2 reads FQGNSA. CDR3 length equals 18 residues. The CDR3 DNA follows: TGTGCCAGCAGTTATATAGTCTGGGGGGTCCCGAGCTCCTACGAGCAGTACTTC. As protein: CASSYIVWGVPSSYEQYF.

This clonotype came up a few times. The rearrangement links TRBV4-2 to TRBJ1-1; TRBD1 matches 8 bases. After removal of 1 base from V and 10 bases from J, the junction contained 5 bases not matched to a gene. Germline V gene lookup returns CDR1 LGHNA and CDR2 YNFKEQ. The CDR3 totals 13 residues. CDR3 nucleotides: TGTGCCAGCAGCCAAGCAGGGGGCGGGTTAGCTTTCTTT. Protein: CASSQAGGGLAFF.

The V call is TRBV2, the J call TRBJ2-1; D gene uncertain. CDR3 length: 14 amino acids. The germline CDR1 and CDR2 sequences are SNHLY and FYNNEI. V lost 5 bases to trimming and J lost 10 bases, with 18 bases between them. The CDR3 DNA follows: TGTGCCAGCAGTCGAGACTTGACGACCGGGGAGCAGTTCTTC. Translation: CASSRDLTTGEQFF.

This clonotype has a single count. The chain links TRBV6-1 to TRBJ1-1, with TRBD1 matching over 7 bases. The junction had 9 bases not matched to a gene; V was cut back by 3 bases and J by 11 bases. The CDR3 runs 13 residues. Germline loops: CDR1 MNHNS, CDR2 SASEGT. Here the CDR3 DNA reads TGTGCCAGCAGTGAGACAGGGAATGCAATTGCTTTCTTT. Amino acid sequence: CASSETGNAIAFF.

This sequence joins TRBV12-3 or TRBV12-4 and TRBJ2-7, with D tentatively TRBD2 (5 bases). V lost 6 bases to trimming and J lost 2 bases, with 14 bases between them. This CDR3 spans 14 amino acids. For the CDR3, the DNA is TGTGCCAGCAGCCACGCCGGGAAAGCCTACGAGCAGTACTTC. Protein product: CASSHAGKAYEQYF.

The chain combines TRBV24-1 with TRBJ2-7; no firm D call. CDR1 is KGHDR, CDR2 SFDVKD, per germline. Deletions cut 0 bases from V and 5 bases from J, with 13 bases between. The CDR3 runs to 15 residues. This chain's CDR3 is CATSDLVVPTHEQYF. The CDR3 DNA is TGTGCCACCAGTGATTTGGTGGTCCCCACTCACGAGCAGTACTTC.

The chain joins TRBV28 to TRBJ2-1, with D unclear. CDR3 length: 15 amino acids. Germline V gene lookup returns CDR1 MDHEN and CDR2 SYDVKM. V lost 6 bases and J 4 bases, leaving 16 bases between the germline ends. CDR3: CASSFGYDPYNEQFF. DNA of the CDR3: TGTGCCAGCAGCTTCGGGTATGACCCGTACAATGAGCAGTTCTTC.

As for this clonotype: A much larger clone differs from this one at a single base, so this may be a read error. The chain carries TRBV5-1 and TRBJ2-7, with D unresolved. The V and J ends lost 1 base and 2 bases respectively, with 4 bases between them. The CDR3 length is 12 residues. Germline V gene sequence: CDR1 SGHRS, CDR2 YFSETQ. This CDR3 is CASSLPAYEQYF. In DNA form, the CDR3 reads TGCGCCAGCAGCTTGCCCGCCTACGAGCAGTACTTC.

The rearrangement links TRBV7-7 to TRBJ2-7; D ambiguous. The ends were cut back, 5 bases at V and 6 bases at J, with 14 bases in the middle. Germline-derived CDR1 and CDR2 are SSHAT and FNYEAQ (reference sequence). The CDR3 has 13 amino acids. CDR3 in amino acids: CASSTTSTGEQYF. The CDR3 coding sequence is TGTGCCAGCAGCACCACTTCAACGGGCGAGCAGTACTTC. The whole variable domain, remainder taken from reference TRBV7-7 and TRBJ2-7, is GAGVSQSPRYKVTKRGQDVTLRCDPISSHATLYWYQQALGQGPEFLTYFNYEAQPDKSGLPSDRFSAERPEGSISTLTIQRTEQRDSAMYRCASSTTSTGEQYFGPGTRLTVT.

This clonotype was detected only a few times. The rearrangement joins TRBV7-9 to TRBJ1-2; D gene uncertain. CDR1 is SEHNR and CDR2 is FQNEAQ in the germline V gene (reference sequence). V was pared by 1 base and J by 2 bases, with 14 bases between. The CDR3 is 16 amino acids. CDR3 residues: CASSLVTGARNYGYTF. CDR3 in DNA: TGTGCCAGCAGCTTAGTGACGGGAGCCCGAAACTATGGCTACACCTTC.

Many counts were recorded for this clonotype. The chain employs TRBV5-1 and TRBJ2-1, with D possibly TRBD2 on 5 matching bases. CDR1 and CDR2 (germline): SGHRS, YFSETQ. This CDR3 has 14 residues. The V and J ends lost 6 bases and 4 bases respectively, with 14 bases between them. The CDR3 sequence is CASTAGSLYNEQFF. The CDR3 DNA reads TGCGCCAGCACTGCGGGCTCCTTATACAATGAGCAGTTCTTC.

This clonotype is classed as medium-sized. J is TRBJ2-1 and V is TRBV7-2; D possibly corresponds to TRBD2 (6 bases). CDR3 length equals 19 residues. Trimming shortened V by 2 bases and J by 3 bases, and 23 bases separated the two germline ends. Germline V CDR1 and CDR2: SGHTA, FQGNSA. Here the CDR3 reads CASSLNSFSGRGLYNEQFF. CDR3 nucleotides: TGTGCCAGCAGCTTAAACTCGTTCAGCGGGCGGGGCCTCTACAATGAGCAGTTCTTC.

This clonotype was observed a few times. V usage is TRBV7-2 and J usage is TRBJ2-1; D remains ambiguous. This CDR3 has 14 amino acids. The germline gives CDR1 SGHTA, CDR2 FQGNSA. V shed 5 bases and J shed 4 bases, with 12 bases lying between them. CDR3 region: CASSRGGVYNEQFF. Written as DNA, the CDR3 is TGTGCCAGCAGCCGCGGTGGGGTTTACAATGAGCAGTTCTTC.

The chain links TRBV20-1 to TRBJ1-2; 11 bases agree with TRBD1. V lost 6 bases to trimming and J lost 7 bases; unmatched junction nucleotides: 4. There are 12 residues in the CDR3. CDR1 is DFQATT and CDR2 is SNEGSKA in the germline V gene (reference sequence). CDR3 amino acids: CSAGQGATGYTF. The CDR3 nucleotides are TGCAGTGCCGGACAGGGGGCAACTGGCTACACCTTC.

V usage is TRBV29-1 and J usage is TRBJ2-1; 8 positions agree with TRBD2. The CDR3 is made up of 15 amino acids. The J segment lost 6 bases and the V segment lost 0 bases, leaving 7 bases of the junction unmatched. CDR1 and CDR2 from the germline V gene are SQVTM and ANQGSEA. In nucleotides, the CDR3 is TGCAGCGTTGAAGAGGGGCGGGGGGCCCTCAATGAGCAGTTCTTC. The encoded protein is CSVEEGRGALNEQFF.

This clonotype was counted a few times. The chain recombines TRBV19 with TRBJ2-3; possible D gene TRBD1, 5 bases. Per the germline V gene, CDR1 is LNHDA and CDR2 is SQIVND (reference sequence). The CDR3 runs 13 residues. The V end was cut by 6 bases, the J end by 3 bases, with 10 bases between. Here the CDR3 DNA reads TGTGCCAGTAGGATAAAGGGGACAGATACGCAGTATTTT. It yields the protein CASRIKGTDTQYF.